Listed here are 9 T cell receptor beta chains from one sample, sequenced in a study of T-cell reconstitution after alpha-beta-depleted transplantation in children. Preparation of the TCRbeta library was carried out with unique molecular identifiers. TCRdb passed the PCR reads through MiXCR, listing each CDR3 protein once. Altogether hundreds of thousands of distinct CDR3 sequences are present, around a sixth being singletons, with the ten largest covering 0.8% to 1.1%. The sample in question was PBMCs from the stem cell graft donor, obtained from the stem cell graft. The receptors originated from a human donor who donated a stem cell graft to a child with acute myeloid leukemia.

This clonotype was seen ten or more times. The rearrangement uses TRBV5-6 and TRBJ2-3; the match to TRBD1 covers 12 bases. CDR3 length: 16 residues. The germline CDR1 and CDR2 sequences are SGHDT and YYEEEE. J was trimmed by 4 bases and V by 2 bases; bases with no gene match: 5. CDR3 in amino acids: CASSFSGTGGSDTQYF. The DNA for the CDR3 is TGTGCCAGCAGCTTCTCTGGGACAGGGGGCTCAGATACGCAGTATTTT.

This clonotype was detected ten times or more. The chain couples TRBV20-1 to TRBJ2-5, with D possibly TRBD1 on 5 matching bases. The CDR3 totals 13 residues. V dropped 7 bases and J dropped 2 bases, with 14 bases sitting between them. Germline V gene data show CDR1 as DFQATT and CDR2 as SNEGSKA (reference sequence). CDR3 sequence: CSVIPGMQETQYF. CDR3 DNA sequence: TGCAGTGTTATACCAGGGATGCAAGAGACCCAGTACTTC.

The genes are TRBV9 and TRBJ1-5, with unresolved D. The germline V and J ends were trimmed by 4 bases and 4 bases, with 15 bases remaining between them. Germline values: CDR1 SGDLS, CDR2 YYNGEE. This CDR3 comprises 15 residues. The CDR3 is CASSPQPDFNQPQHF. The CDR3, as DNA: TGTGCCAGCAGCCCTCAACCGGATTTTAATCAGCCCCAGCATTTT.

This clonotype was counted ten times or more. The chain joins TRBV6-2 or TRBV6-3 to TRBJ2-1; no firm D call. With 7 bases removed from V and 9 bases from J, the gap between germline ends came to 19 bases. The germline CDR1 and CDR2 sequences are MNHEY and SVGEGT. The CDR3 has 14 residues. In DNA form, the CDR3 reads TGTGCCAGCAATGTCCTCGGTATGGATCGTGAGCAGTTCTTC. This gives the protein CASNVLGMDREQFF.

This clonotype was seen repeatedly, ten times or more. The chain joins TRBV7-3 to TRBJ2-1; 10 bases fit TRBD1. The V and J ends lost 8 bases and 5 bases, in that order; junction bases with no gene match: 6. Germline-derived CDR1 and CDR2 are SGHTA and FQGTGA. The CDR3 consists of 14 residues. CDR3 in amino acids: CASGRDRGNNEQFF. In DNA form, the CDR3 reads TGTGCCAGCGGGAGGGACAGGGGAAACAATGAGCAGTTCTTC.

The sample holds many counts of this clonotype. V usage is TRBV12-3 or TRBV12-4 and J usage is TRBJ1-1; 7 bases are a match to TRBD1. The CDR3 contains 16 residues. The trim removed 7 bases at V and 0 bases at J, leaving 11 bases unmatched. CDR3 DNA: TGTGCCAGCAACTTTTTTGCCGACAGGGTGAACACTGAAGCTTTCTTT. Protein: CASNFFADRVNTEAFF.

This clonotype was seen only a few times. The chain is built from TRBV5-1 and TRBJ2-1, with D unresolved. Germline CDR1 and CDR2: SGHRS and YFSETQ. CDR3 length equals 14 residues. Trimming removed 0 bases from V and 9 bases from J, with 13 bases in between. Here the CDR3 reads CASSLVPTPGEQFF. CDR3 nucleotide sequence: TGCGCCAGCAGCTTGGTGCCCACCCCAGGTGAGCAGTTCTTC.

This clonotype was picked up many times. The chain couples TRBV20-1 to TRBJ1-1; D possibly corresponds to TRBD1 (6 bases). CDR1 and CDR2 (germline): DFQATT, SNEGSKA (reference sequence). The CDR3 is made up of 13 amino acids. Trimming removed 5 bases at V and 4 bases at J, with 14 bases between. CDR3 residues: CSAGGGGGTEAFF. CDR3 DNA: TGCAGTGCTGGGGGGGGAGGGGGCACTGAAGCTTTCTTT.

The V gene is TRBV24-1, the J gene TRBJ1-1, with TRBD1 matching 7 bases. J was trimmed by 4 bases and V by 7 bases; bases with no gene match: 8. This CDR3 region has 14 residues. Per the germline V gene, CDR1 is KGHDR and CDR2 is SFDVKD. Written as DNA, the CDR3 is TGTGCCACCAGGGATGTCCCAGGGGGCACTGAAGCTTTCTTT. Its translation: CATRDVPGGTEAFF.